This TCR beta chain was sequenced during a study of blood T cell repertoires in COVID-19. Background on the study: Sample material is recorded as cDNA or gDNA derived from T cells, B-cell-depleted T cells, or PBMCs.

Original handling: Estimates of nucleated cell counts were drawn from the amplification of reference gene primers. Repertoires were generated with immunoSEQ multiplex PCR, while TCRdb's copy carries only in-frame clones and drops some. That table supplies the V and J calls and clone size; D and trimming were determined from the DNA. This sample has 200,000 to 250,000 clones; approximately 91% occur once, and the top ten carry 2% to 2.5%. CDR1 SGHTA and CDR2 FQGNSA come from the germline V gene. The V gene lost 0 bases and the J gene lost 2 bases, with 5 bases spanning the gap. The CDR3 consists of 13 residues.

The specimen was peripheral blood. This TCR came from a woman in her 40s who had recovered from COVID-19. The V and J genes are TRBV7-2 and TRBJ2-7; unclear D gene. The CDR3: CASSLARAYEQYF. CDR3 sequence (DNA): TGTGCCAGCAGCTTAGCTCGTGCCTACGAGCAGTACTTC.